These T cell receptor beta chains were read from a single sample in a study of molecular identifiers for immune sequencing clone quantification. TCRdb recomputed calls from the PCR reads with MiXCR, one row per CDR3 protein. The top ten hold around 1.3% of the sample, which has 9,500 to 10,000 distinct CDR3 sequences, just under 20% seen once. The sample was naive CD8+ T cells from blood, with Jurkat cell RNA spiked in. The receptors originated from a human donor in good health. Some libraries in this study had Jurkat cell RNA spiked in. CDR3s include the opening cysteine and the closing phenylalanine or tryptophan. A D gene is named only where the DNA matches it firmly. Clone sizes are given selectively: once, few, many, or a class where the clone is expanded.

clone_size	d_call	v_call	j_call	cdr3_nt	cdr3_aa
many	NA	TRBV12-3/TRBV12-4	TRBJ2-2	TGTGCCAGCTCGCCCCCTGGGGCCCTCGGGGAGCTGTTTTTT	CASSPPGALGELFF
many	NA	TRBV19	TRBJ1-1	TGTGCCAGTACGACGGGCGGGGCGATCACTGAAGCTTTCTTT	CASTTGGAITEAFF
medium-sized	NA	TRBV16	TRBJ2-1	TGTGCCAGCAGCCAAGGCGTTGATGAGCAGTTCTTC	CASSQGVDEQFF
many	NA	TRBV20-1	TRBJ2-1	TGCAGTGCTAGAGATTACGTGAGACTTGCCTACAATGAGCAGCTCTTC	CSARDYVRLAYNEQLF
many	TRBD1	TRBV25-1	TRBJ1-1	TGTGCCAGCAGTGTGACAGGGGCGGAAGCTTTCTTT	CASSVTGAEAFF
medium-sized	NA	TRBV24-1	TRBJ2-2	TGTGCCACCAGTGATCAGGAAAAGCGAACCGGGGAGCTGTTTTTT	CATSDQEKRTGELFF
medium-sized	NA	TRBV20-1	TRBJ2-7	TGCAGTGCTAGAGAATGGGCAGATATAACACGCGAGCAGTACTTC	CSAREWADITREQYF
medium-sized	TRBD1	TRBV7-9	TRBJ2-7	TGTGCCAGCCTACATTCTACGGACAGGGGGCAAGAGCAGTACTTC	CASLHSTDRGQEQYF
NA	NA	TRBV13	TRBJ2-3	TGTGCCAGCAGCGCCGGGAACCAATTAGGGGACGCAGATACGCGGTATTTT	CASSAGNQLGDADTRYF
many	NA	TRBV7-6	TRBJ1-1	TGTGCCAGCAGCTTAGGCACGGGCGTCGACACTGAAGCTTTCTTT	CASSLGTGVDTEAFF
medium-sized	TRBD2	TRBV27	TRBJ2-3	TGTGCCAGCAGTACTAGCGGGGATACGCAGTATTTT	CASSTSGDTQYF